This is a list of T cell receptor beta chains from one sample in a study of CXCR3-negative and CXCR3-positive naive CD8 T cells. TCRdb derives one entry per CDR3 protein from the 5' RACE reads, leaving out DNA. The clone table shows 50,000 to 65,000 distinct CDR3 sequences, with the ten largest holding around 4%. The sample was naive CXCR3- CD8+ T cells from blood. The source is a human donor in good health. Some clones in this sample may be carry-over from other donors' samples. Each CDR3 is given with its conserved first and last residue.

V gene: TRBV29-1
J gene: TRBJ1-2
CDR3 protein: CSVEKGTGSFLTF

V gene: TRBV2
J gene: TRBJ2-2
CDR3 protein: CASENLAGELFF

V gene: TRBV7-9
J gene: TRBJ2-7
CDR3 protein: CASSLGGWGDWRGADPDEQYF

V gene: TRBV27
J gene: TRBJ2-7
CDR3 protein: CASSLNLGRNYEQYF

V gene: TRBV4-3
J gene: TRBJ2-7
CDR3 protein: CASSQEYARRSYEQYF

V gene: TRBV28
J gene: TRBJ1-6
CDR3 protein: CASSFAGSYNSPLHF

V gene: TRBV20-1
J gene: TRBJ2-1
CDR3 protein: CSARTRGGEYNEQFF

V gene: TRBV7-9
J gene: TRBJ1-5
CDR3 protein: CASSPLTGDNQPQHF

V gene: TRBV7-9
J gene: TRBJ2-7
CDR3 protein: CASSPRDRGPYEQYF

V gene: TRBV7-3
J gene: TRBJ1-1
CDR3 protein: CASSLRMYTEAFF

V gene: TRBV27
J gene: TRBJ1-2
CDR3 protein: CASSSNLDRANYGYTF

V gene: TRBV7-9
J gene: TRBJ1-2
CDR3 protein: CASSLGLPTNYGYTF

V gene: TRBV6-5
J gene: TRBJ1-5
CDR3 protein: CASSSKGSQPQHF

V gene: TRBV29-1
J gene: TRBJ1-1
CDR3 protein: CSVAANTEAFF

V gene: TRBV5-8
J gene: TRBJ2-2
CDR3 protein: CASSLSMNGELFF

V gene: TRBV2
J gene: TRBJ1-1
CDR3 protein: CASNGGSEAFF

V gene: TRBV18
J gene: TRBJ1-1
CDR3 protein: CASSPKGGPNTEAFF

V gene: TRBV28
J gene: TRBJ1-1
CDR3 protein: CASSLTGNEAFF

V gene: TRBV29-1
J gene: TRBJ2-3
CDR3 protein: CSVDGGLSTDTQYF

V gene: TRBV27
J gene: TRBJ2-7
CDR3 protein: CASSLGAGGQYEQYF

V gene: TRBV29-1
J gene: TRBJ2-3
CDR3 protein: CSVPDRPDTQYF

V gene: TRBV29-1
J gene: TRBJ2-7
CDR3 protein: CSVETTGEYEQYF

V gene: TRBV7-2
J gene: TRBJ2-7
CDR3 protein: CASSLTQGAGSYEQYF

V gene: TRBV27
J gene: TRBJ2-7
CDR3 protein: CASSLFISKDKSSYEQYF

V gene: TRBV14
J gene: TRBJ2-7
CDR3 protein: CASSQQDHYEQYF

V gene: TRBV29-1
J gene: TRBJ2-7
CDR3 protein: CSVEGGTGGYEQYF

V gene: TRBV7-6
J gene: TRBJ1-2
CDR3 protein: CASSIGEGYGYTF

V gene: TRBV18
J gene: TRBJ2-3
CDR3 protein: CASSFTGEDTQYF

V gene: TRBV29-1
J gene: TRBJ2-7
CDR3 protein: CSAEVPTSYEQYF

V gene: TRBV23-1
J gene: TRBJ2-2
CDR3 protein: CASSQLDPRCTGELFF

V gene: TRBV21-1
J gene: TRBJ1-2
CDR3 protein: CASSKIKSLLRYGYTF

V gene: TRBV10-3
J gene: TRBJ2-7
CDR3 protein: CAIGKQTGTSYEQYF

V gene: TRBV4-3
J gene: TRBJ2-7
CDR3 protein: CASSQEWLANYEQYF

V gene: TRBV5-1
J gene: TRBJ1-2
CDR3 protein: CASSTGQGKFYGYTF

V gene: TRBV29-1
J gene: TRBJ2-1
CDR3 protein: CSVLKGLAGDNEQFF

V gene: TRBV19
J gene: TRBJ2-1
CDR3 protein: CASSIGQTGDEQFF

V gene: TRBV14
J gene: TRBJ2-3
CDR3 protein: CASSQIPRGPTDTQYF

V gene: TRBV7-9
J gene: TRBJ2-7
CDR3 protein: CASSSSGLTYEQYF

V gene: TRBV12-3/TRBV12-4
J gene: TRBJ2-1
CDR3 protein: CASSTSAGLAIGEQFF

V gene: TRBV12-3/TRBV12-4
J gene: TRBJ2-7
CDR3 protein: CASSFSSGSYEQYF

V gene: TRBV28
J gene: TRBJ2-2
CDR3 protein: CASRPTLSRLGGELFF

V gene: TRBV12-5
J gene: TRBJ2-2
CDR3 protein: CASGLVWQGNTGELFF

V gene: TRBV6-5
J gene: TRBJ2-1
CDR3 protein: CASSYYGSYNEQFF

V gene: TRBV7-3
J gene: TRBJ1-1
CDR3 protein: CASSRTLNTEAFF

V gene: TRBV28
J gene: TRBJ2-1
CDR3 protein: CASSSFGQVYNEQFF

V gene: TRBV11-2
J gene: TRBJ2-1
CDR3 protein: CASSLDRGTDNEQFF

V gene: TRBV28
J gene: TRBJ2-1
CDR3 protein: CASSPRGAGGYNEQFF

V gene: TRBV29-1
J gene: TRBJ2-1
CDR3 protein: CSVEVGGVPYNEQFF

V gene: TRBV15
J gene: TRBJ2-1
CDR3 protein: CATSRDAGSYNEQFF

V gene: TRBV12-3/TRBV12-4
J gene: TRBJ1-3
CDR3 protein: CAGGIGNTIYF

V gene: TRBV6-1
J gene: TRBJ1-2
CDR3 protein: CATNREYYGYTF

V gene: TRBV7-9
J gene: TRBJ2-5
CDR3 protein: CASSWPGTAGYETQYF